What follows are 22 T cell receptor beta chains derived from one specimen sequenced in a study of T-cell reconstitution after alpha-beta-depleted transplantation in children. Molecular barcoding with unique molecular identifiers was used for the TCRbeta library. TCRdb redid the calling of the PCR reads with MiXCR, one entry per CDR3 protein. This table holds 450,000 to 600,000 distinct CDR3 sequences, around 18% found once. The material was PBMCs from the stem cell graft donor, obtained from the stem cell graft. The receptors were gathered from a human donor who donated a stem cell graft to a child with acute lymphoblastic leukemia.

In this sample, this clonotype turned up once. Mismatch with germline at one junction end may stem from a read error. V and J are TRBV5-1 and TRBJ1-1; 10 bases agree with TRBD1. CDR1 is SGHRS, CDR2 YFSETQ, per germline. The CDR3 sequence is 16 residues long. The CDR3 protein is CASRAAGTGVLTEAFF. DNA of the CDR3: TGCGCCAGCAGGGCTGCGGGGACAGGGGTTCTCACTGAAGCTTTTTTT.

The CDR3 sequence: CASSQETSGRREQYF. For the CDR3, the DNA is TGTGCCAGCAGCCAGGAAACTAGCGGGAGACGCGAGCAGTACTTC. The rearrangement uses TRBV3-1 and TRBJ2-7, with 11 nucleotides matching TRBD2. The CDR3 runs 15 residues. The germline V gene has CDR1 LGHDT and CDR2 YNNKEL (reference sequence). Losses at the gene ends were 3 bases for V and 6 bases for J; bases not matched to a gene: 7.

The V and J genes are TRBV10-3 and TRBJ1-3; no firm D call. Germline lookup yields CDR1 ENHRY and CDR2 SYGVKD. V was cut by 3 bases and J by 0 bases, with 9 bases left in between. The CDR3 consists of 15 residues. Here the CDR3 reads CAISDPDGSGNTIYF. In DNA, the CDR3 is TGTGCCATCAGTGATCCGGACGGCTCTGGAAACACCATATATTTT.

This clonotype was recorded a few times. J is TRBJ1-5 and V is TRBV15; TRBD1 matches at 7 bases. This CDR3 has 16 residues. From germline, CDR1 is LNHNV and CDR2 YYDKDF (reference sequence). Germline trimming cut 6 bases from V and 1 base from J; bases unmatched to any gene: 9. CDR3 sequence reads: CATREGASMSNQPQHF. In DNA form, the CDR3 reads TGTGCCACCAGGGAGGGGGCAAGTATGAGCAATCAGCCCCAGCATTTT.

This clonotype was seen only a few times. The chain is built from TRBV24-1 and TRBJ2-2; no firm D call. The CDR3 is 17 residues long. In germline, CDR1 is KGHDR, CDR2 SFDVKD. The ends were cut back, 1 base at V and 7 bases at J, with 18 bases in the middle. Written as DNA, the CDR3 is TGTGCCACCAGTGATTTATATAAACGACCGAGTGGCGGGGAGCTGTTTTTT. Protein product: CATSDLYKRPSGGELFF.

This clonotype was seen only a few times. The V and J genes are TRBV7-3 and TRBJ2-6, with 7 bases identical to TRBD1. Trimming took 4 bases from V and 0 from J; bases not matched to a gene: 3. Germline V gene sequence: CDR1 SGHTA, CDR2 FQGTGA. This CDR3 has 16 residues. The CDR3 DNA reads as TGTGCCAGCAGCTCACGACAGGGCTCTGGGGCCAACGTCCTGACTTTC. Translation: CASSSRQGSGANVLTF.

Ten or more counts support this clonotype. The chain is built from TRBV4-1 and TRBJ2-1; D perhaps matches TRBD2 (5 bases). The germline V gene encodes CDR1 MGHRA and CDR2 YSYEKL. The CDR3 sequence is 16 residues long. V was cut by 0 bases and J by 5 bases, with 14 bases left in between. CDR3 in DNA: TGCGCCAGCAGCCAAGAAGCGGACGGGCCACACAATGAGCAGTTCTTC. Translation: CASSQEADGPHNEQFF.

This rearrangement joins TRBV20-1 to TRBJ2-7; 7 bases are shared with TRBD1. J gave up 0 bases and V 5 bases, and 10 bases lay outside the gene matches. The CDR3 runs to 15 residues. Germline V lookup: CDR1 DFQATT, CDR2 SNEGSKA (reference sequence). CDR3 in DNA: TGCAGTGCTTCTCCCGGGACAGTCTACTCCTACGAGCAGTACTTC. Amino acids: CSASPGTVYSYEQYF.

The rearrangement links TRBV11-3 to TRBJ2-1, with D possibly TRBD1 on 6 matching bases. The V gene's germline CDR1 is SGHNT and CDR2 YENEEA. Trimming left V 4 bases short and J 0 bases short, with 16 bases between. The CDR3 contains 17 residues. The CDR3 sequence is CASSSRTGTSSYNEQFF. For the CDR3, the DNA is TGTGCCAGCAGCTCACGAACAGGGACGAGCTCCTACAATGAGCAGTTCTTC.

The V and J genes are TRBV27 and TRBJ1-3; D gene ambiguous. The V gene lost 2 bases and the J gene lost 0 bases, with 14 bases spanning the gap. The CDR3 sequence is 17 residues long. Germline values: CDR1 MNHEY, CDR2 SMNVEV (reference sequence). Here the CDR3 reads CASSLKGSLLSGNTIYF. CDR3 DNA: TGTGCCAGCAGTTTAAAGGGATCTCTGCTCTCTGGAAACACCATATATTTT.

The chain employs TRBV6-1 and TRBJ1-1; no reliable D call. Trimming removed 0 bases from V and 1 base from J, with 9 bases in between. Germline values: CDR1 MNHNS, CDR2 SASEGT. This CDR3 is built from 15 residues. Here the CDR3 reads CASSEARVPNTEAFF. The CDR3 DNA reads as TGTGCCAGCAGTGAAGCCCGGGTCCCGAACACTGAAGCTTTCTTT.

J is TRBJ2-7 and V is TRBV6-5; D gene unclear. V was pared by 4 bases and J by 3 bases, with 16 bases between. This CDR3 is 15 amino acids long. Germline V lookup: CDR1 MNHEY, CDR2 SVGAGI. The CDR3 DNA follows: TGTGCCAGCAGTTCCCAAGGGTTTTCGAACTACGAGCAGTACTTC. It specifies CASSSQGFSNYEQYF.

The J gene is TRBJ2-6, the V gene TRBV5-1; D uncertain. The CDR3 sequence is 19 residues long. With 4 bases removed from V and 0 bases from J, the gap between germline ends came to 20 bases. From germline, CDR1 is SGHRS and CDR2 YFSETQ. The CDR3 bases are TGCGCCAGCAGCGCCCTAAGGGCAGGCTCCCCCTCTGGGGCCAACGTCCTGACTTTC. It is translated as CASSALRAGSPSGANVLTF.

The chain joins TRBV5-1 to TRBJ2-3, with TRBD2 matching 11 bases. Germline CDR1 is SGHRS and CDR2 is YFSETQ. Trimming took 1 base from V and 0 from J; bases not matched to a gene: 4. CDR3 length: 17 amino acids. DNA for the CDR3: TGCGCCAGCAGCTTGCCCTGGACTAGCGGGAGCACAGATACGCAGTATTTT. Encoded protein: CASSLPWTSGSTDTQYF.

This clonotype was recorded a few times. The rearrangement uses TRBV5-1 and TRBJ1-1; possible D gene TRBD1, 6 bases. Germline CDR1 reads SGHRS; CDR2 reads YFSETQ. The V and J ends lost 8 bases and 11 bases respectively, with 22 bases between them. The CDR3 spans 13 residues. The CDR3 reads CARIIYGQWLAFF. Here the CDR3 DNA reads TGCGCCAGGATTATATACGGACAGTGGCTTGCTTTCTTT.

The rearrangement joins TRBV27 to TRBJ1-5; tentatively, D is TRBD1 (5 bases). Germline V gene data show CDR1 as MNHEY and CDR2 as SMNVEV (reference sequence). The ends were cut back, 4 bases at V and 6 bases at J, with 22 bases in the middle. This CDR3 contains 17 residues. CDR3 sequence (DNA): TGTGCCAGCAGTTCCAACTGGATTGGCAGGGTTTCTCAGCCCCAGCATTTT. Its translation is CASSSNWIGRVSQPQHF.

The genes are TRBV12-3 or TRBV12-4 and TRBJ1-1, with unresolved D. Trimming stripped 1 base from V and 4 bases from J, with 16 bases between. The CDR3 has 16 residues. The CDR3 here is CASSLGRMGISTEAFF. The CDR3 DNA is TGTGCCAGCAGTTTAGGGAGGATGGGCATAAGCACTGAAGCTTTCTTT.

The chain employs TRBV9 and TRBJ2-7; possibly TRBD2 for D (5 bases). Trimming shortened V by 0 bases and J by 2 bases, and 9 bases separated the two germline ends. The CDR3 consists of 14 residues. Germline V gene data show CDR1 as SGDLS and CDR2 as YYNGEE. CDR3 DNA sequence: TGTGCCAGCAGCGTAGATGAGGGTCCCTACGAGCAGTACTTC. This codes for CASSVDEGPYEQYF. Full variable domain (rest looked up from reference TRBV9 and TRBJ2-7): DSGVTQTPKHLITATGQRVTLRCSPRSGDLSVYWYQQSLDQGLQFLIQYYNGEERAKGNILERFSAQQFPDLHSELNLSSLELGDSALYFCASSVDEGPYEQYFGPGTRLTVT.

This chain links TRBV27 with TRBJ1-5; D is possibly TRBD1 (5 bases). Germline V gene lookup returns CDR1 MNHEY and CDR2 SMNVEV (reference sequence). This CDR3 is 14 amino acids long. The ends were cut back, 1 base at V and 7 bases at J, with 11 bases in the middle. CDR3 protein: CASSLLGEAQPQHF. The CDR3 DNA sequence: TGTGCCAGCAGTTTATTGGGGGAGGCGCAGCCCCAGCATTTT.

The rearrangement uses TRBV29-1 and TRBJ2-7; 8 bases are shared with TRBD2. V lost 4 bases and J lost 3; bases outside the gene matches: 11. Germline V gene lookup returns CDR1 SQVTM and CDR2 ANQGSEA. The CDR3 extends over 15 amino acids. The CDR3 bases are TGCAGCGTTGCCCCCTTTAGCGGGAATCGCTACGAGCAGTACTTC. It encodes CSVAPFSGNRYEQYF.

This clonotype was seen a few times. The genes are TRBV29-1 and TRBJ1-1, with no clear D. V was trimmed by 3 bases and J by 11 bases, leaving 13 bases between them. Germline CDR1 and CDR2: SQVTM and ANQGSEA. The CDR3 extends over 11 amino acids. The CDR3 loop is CSVDSGSLAFF. The CDR3 nucleotides read TGCAGCGTTGATTCCGGGTCCCTCGCTTTCTTT.

This rearrangement joins TRBV5-5 to TRBJ2-7, with TRBD1 identical over 10 bases. This CDR3 spans 16 amino acids. Germline V gene sequence: CDR1 SGHKS, CDR2 YYEKEE (reference sequence). The ends lost 0 bases at V and 0 bases at J; junction bases unmatched: 3. DNA for the CDR3: TGTGCCAGCAGCTTGGCTTGGACAGGGGGCTCCTACGAGCAGTACTTC. This codes for CASSLAWTGGSYEQYF.